The sequence of this T cell receptor (beta chain) was determined in a study of beta chain features in type 1 diabetes. Points from the study as a whole: A moderate, significant TCRB CDR3 shortening appeared in type 1 diabetes across four CD4+ subsets.

This CDR3 has 16 residues. Germline CDR1 MGHRA, CDR2 YSYEKL. Investigators reverse transcribed all isolated RNA, so they sequenced expressed TCRB transcripts. The assay was immunoSEQ multiplex PCR, and TCRdb's table has in-frame clones only and misses some. Of 130,000 or so clones listed, nearly 9.5% were seen once; the top ten hold around 0.63%. This clone was picked up a small number of times. Its matching antigen is unknown. Sequenced: central memory CD4+ T cells from blood. The origin of this receptor is a young man in good health. The gene calls are TRBV4-1 and TRBJ2-5; 7 bases align to TRBD2. The J call may not be correct, given that the DNA end is closer to TRBJ2-7. The CDR3 protein is CASSQDVVAGAYEQYF. CDR3 in DNA: TGCGCCAGCAGCCAAGATGTGGTAGCGGGCGCCTACGAGCAGTACTTC.